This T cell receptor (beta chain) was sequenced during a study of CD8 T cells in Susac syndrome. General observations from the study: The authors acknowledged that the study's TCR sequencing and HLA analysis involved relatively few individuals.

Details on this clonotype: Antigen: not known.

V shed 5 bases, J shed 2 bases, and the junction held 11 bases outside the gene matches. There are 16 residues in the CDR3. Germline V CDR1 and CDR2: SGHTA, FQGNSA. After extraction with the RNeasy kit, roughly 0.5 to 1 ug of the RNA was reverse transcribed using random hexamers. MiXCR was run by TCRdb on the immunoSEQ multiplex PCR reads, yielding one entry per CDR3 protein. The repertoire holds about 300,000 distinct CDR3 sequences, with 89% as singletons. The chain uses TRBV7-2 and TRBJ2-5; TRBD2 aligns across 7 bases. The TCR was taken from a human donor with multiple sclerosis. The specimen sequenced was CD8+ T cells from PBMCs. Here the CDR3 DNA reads TGTGCCAGCAGCCACCACGGGGCTAGCGGACAAGAGACCCAGTACTTC. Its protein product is CASSHHGASGQETQYF. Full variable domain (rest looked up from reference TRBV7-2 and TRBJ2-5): GAGVSQSPSNKVTEKGKDVELRCDPISGHTALYWYRQSLGQGLEFLIYFQGNSAPDKSGLPSDRFSAERTGGSVSTLTIQRTQQEDSAVYLCASSHHGASGQETQYFGPGTRLLVL.